This T cell receptor beta chain was retrieved from a study of CD8 T cells in Susac syndrome. The authors reverse transcribed roughly 0.5 to 1 ug RNA with random hexamers. With immunoSEQ multiplex PCR, TCR beta CDR3 was amplified across 54 Vbeta and 13 Jbeta. TCRdb re-derived calls from the immunoSEQ multiplex PCR reads in MiXCR, one entry per CDR3 protein. The sample lists roughly 88,000 distinct CDR3 sequences, about 96% occurring once. The CDR3 covers 14 residues. Germline V gene data show CDR1 as SGHNT and CDR2 as YYREEE (reference sequence). Trimming took 6 bases from V and 4 from J, leaving 16 bases between them. A note on this clonotype: The antigen is not known.

Findings and limits, study-wide: The study's TCR sequencing and HLA analysis covered a relatively small number of individuals, and the study acknowledged this. The study identified about fifteen and five Susac-specific public clones in total CD8+ and CD8+ TEMRA repertoires.

TCR beta sequences were obtained from blood CD8+ and CD4+ T cells. Sequenced sample: CD8+ T cells from PBMCs. This sequence originates from a human donor with Susac syndrome. The chain is built from TRBV5-4 and TRBJ1-2; unclear D gene. The CDR3: CASKRPAELYGYTF. The CDR3 nucleotides are TGTGCCAGCAAACGACCGGCGGAGCTCTATGGCTACACCTTC.